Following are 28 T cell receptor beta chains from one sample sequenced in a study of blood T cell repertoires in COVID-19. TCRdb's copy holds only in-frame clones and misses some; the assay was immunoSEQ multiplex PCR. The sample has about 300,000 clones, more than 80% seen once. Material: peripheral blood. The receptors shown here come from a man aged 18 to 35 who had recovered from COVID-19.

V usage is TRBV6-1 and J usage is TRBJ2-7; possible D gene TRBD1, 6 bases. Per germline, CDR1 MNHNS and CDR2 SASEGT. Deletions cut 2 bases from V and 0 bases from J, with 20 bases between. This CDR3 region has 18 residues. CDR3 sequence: CASSEYSGQGTISYEQYF. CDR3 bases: TGTGCCAGCAGTGAATATTCGGGGCAGGGGACGATCTCCTACGAGCAGTACTTC.

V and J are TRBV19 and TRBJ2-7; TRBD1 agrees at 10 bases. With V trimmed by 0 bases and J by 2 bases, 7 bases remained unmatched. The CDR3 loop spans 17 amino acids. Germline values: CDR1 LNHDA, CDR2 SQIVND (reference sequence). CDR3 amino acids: CASSIDAGTGATYEQYF. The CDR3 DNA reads TGTGCCAGTAGTATAGACGCCGGGACAGGGGCAACCTACGAGCAGTACTTC. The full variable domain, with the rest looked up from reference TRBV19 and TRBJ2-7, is DGGITQSPKYLFRKEGQNVTLSCEQNLNHDAMYWYRQDPGQGLRLIYYSQIVNDFQKGDIAEGYSVSREKKESFPLTVTSAQKNPTAFYLCASSIDAGTGATYEQYFGPGTRLTVT.

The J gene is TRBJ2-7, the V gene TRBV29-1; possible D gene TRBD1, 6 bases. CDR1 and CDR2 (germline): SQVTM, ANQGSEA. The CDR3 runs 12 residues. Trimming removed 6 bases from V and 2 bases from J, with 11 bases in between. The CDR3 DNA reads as TGCAGCGTGCAGGGGTTAACCTACGAGCAGTACTTC. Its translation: CSVQGLTYEQYF.

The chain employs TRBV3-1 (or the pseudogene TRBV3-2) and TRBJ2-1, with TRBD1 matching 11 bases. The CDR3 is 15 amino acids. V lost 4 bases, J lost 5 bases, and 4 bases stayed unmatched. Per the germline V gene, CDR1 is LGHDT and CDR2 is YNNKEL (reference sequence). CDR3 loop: CASSPDRGRNNEQFF. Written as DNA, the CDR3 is TGTGCCAGCAGCCCGGACAGGGGGCGAAACAATGAGCAGTTCTTC.

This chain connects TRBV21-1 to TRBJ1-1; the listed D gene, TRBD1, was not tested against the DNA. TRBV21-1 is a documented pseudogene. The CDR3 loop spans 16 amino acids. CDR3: CASSKVPGVGSTEAFF. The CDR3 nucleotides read TGTGCCAGCAGCAAAGTTCCAGGGGTTGGGTCGACTGAAGCTTTCTTT.

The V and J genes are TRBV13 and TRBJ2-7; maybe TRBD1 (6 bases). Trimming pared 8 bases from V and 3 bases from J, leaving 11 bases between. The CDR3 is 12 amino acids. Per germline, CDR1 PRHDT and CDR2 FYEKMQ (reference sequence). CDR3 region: CASGQGFYEQYF. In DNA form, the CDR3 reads TGTGCCAGCGGCCAGGGGTTCTACGAGCAGTACTTC.

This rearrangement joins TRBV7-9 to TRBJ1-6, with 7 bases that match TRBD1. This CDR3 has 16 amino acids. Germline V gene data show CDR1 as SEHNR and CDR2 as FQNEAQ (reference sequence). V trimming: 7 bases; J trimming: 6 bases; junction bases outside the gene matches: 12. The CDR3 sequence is CASTINPGQPNSPLHF. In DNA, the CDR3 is TGTGCCAGCACCATCAACCCGGGACAGCCTAATTCACCCCTCCACTTT.

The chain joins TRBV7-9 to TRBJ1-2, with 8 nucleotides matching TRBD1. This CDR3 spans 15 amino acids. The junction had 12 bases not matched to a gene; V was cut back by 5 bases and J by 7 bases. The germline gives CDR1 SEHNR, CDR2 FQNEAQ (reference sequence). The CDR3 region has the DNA TGTGCCAGCAGCATCGGACAGGGTAACGTCGGTGGCTACACCTTC. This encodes CASSIGQGNVGGYTF.

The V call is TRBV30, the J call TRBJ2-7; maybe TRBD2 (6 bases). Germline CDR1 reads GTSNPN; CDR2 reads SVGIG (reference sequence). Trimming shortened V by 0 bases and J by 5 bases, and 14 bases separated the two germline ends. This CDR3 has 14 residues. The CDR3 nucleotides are TGTGCCTGGAGTGTAGGCGGGGTTGTCCACGAGCAGTACTTC. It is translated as CAWSVGGVVHEQYF. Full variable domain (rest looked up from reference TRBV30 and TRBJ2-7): SQTIHQWPATLVQPVGSPLSLECTVEGTSNPNLYWYRQAAGRGLQLLFYSVGIGQISSEVPQNLSASRPQDRQFILSSKKLLLSDSGFYLCAWSVGGVVHEQYFGPGTRLTVT.

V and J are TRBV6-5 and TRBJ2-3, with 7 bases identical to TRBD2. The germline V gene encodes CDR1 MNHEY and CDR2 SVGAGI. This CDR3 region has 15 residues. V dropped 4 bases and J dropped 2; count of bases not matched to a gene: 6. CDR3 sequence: CASSSLAFSTDTQYF. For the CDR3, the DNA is TGTGCCAGCAGTTCACTAGCGTTCTCCACAGATACGCAGTATTTT.

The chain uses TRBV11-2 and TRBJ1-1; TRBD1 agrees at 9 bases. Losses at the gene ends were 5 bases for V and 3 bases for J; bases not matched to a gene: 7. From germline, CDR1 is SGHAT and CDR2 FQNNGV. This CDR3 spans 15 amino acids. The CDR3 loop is CASSPTGGIDTEAFF. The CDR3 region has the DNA TGTGCCAGCAGCCCCACAGGGGGCATCGACACTGAAGCTTTCTTT.

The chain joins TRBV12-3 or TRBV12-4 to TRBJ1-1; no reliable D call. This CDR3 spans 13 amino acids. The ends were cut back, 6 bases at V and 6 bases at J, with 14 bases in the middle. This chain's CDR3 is CASSPGEAAEAFF. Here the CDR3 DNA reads TGTGCCAGCAGCCCCGGGGAGGCCGCTGAAGCTTTCTTT.

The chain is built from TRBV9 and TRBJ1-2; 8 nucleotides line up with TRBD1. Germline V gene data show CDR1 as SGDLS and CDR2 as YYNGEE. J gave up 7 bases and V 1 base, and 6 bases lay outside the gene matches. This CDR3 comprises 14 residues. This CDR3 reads CASSVTTGGSGYTF. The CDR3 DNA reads TGTGCCAGCAGCGTAACCACAGGGGGGAGTGGCTACACCTTC. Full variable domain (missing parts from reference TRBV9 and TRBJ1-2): DSGVTQTPKHLITATGQRVTLRCSPRSGDLSVYWYQQSLDQGLQFLIQYYNGEERAKGNILERFSAQQFPDLHSELNLSSLELGDSALYFCASSVTTGGSGYTFGSGTRLTVV.

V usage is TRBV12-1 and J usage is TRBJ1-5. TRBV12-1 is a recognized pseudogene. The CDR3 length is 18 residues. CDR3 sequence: CASSSLLRVTRRGQPQHF. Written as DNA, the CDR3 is TGTGCCAGCAGCTCCCTTCTTCGGGTCACACGCCGCGGTCAGCCCCAGCATTTT.

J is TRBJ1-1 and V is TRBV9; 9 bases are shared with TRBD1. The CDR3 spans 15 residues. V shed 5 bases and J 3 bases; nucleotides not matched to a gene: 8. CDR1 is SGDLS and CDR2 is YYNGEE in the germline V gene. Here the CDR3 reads CASSNPRTGDTEAFF. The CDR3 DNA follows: TGTGCCAGCAGTAACCCTCGGACAGGGGACACTGAAGCTTTCTTT.

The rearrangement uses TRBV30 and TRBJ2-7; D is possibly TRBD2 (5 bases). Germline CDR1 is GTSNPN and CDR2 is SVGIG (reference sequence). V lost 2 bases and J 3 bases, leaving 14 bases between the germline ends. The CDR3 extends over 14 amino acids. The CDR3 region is CAWSPGSPGYEQYF. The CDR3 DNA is TGTGCCTGGAGTCCGGGGTCCCCGGGCTACGAGCAGTACTTC. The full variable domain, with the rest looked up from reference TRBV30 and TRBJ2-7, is SQTIHQWPATLVQPVGSPLSLECTVEGTSNPNLYWYRQAAGRGLQLLFYSVGIGQISSEVPQNLSASRPQDRQFILSSKKLLLSDSGFYLCAWSPGSPGYEQYFGPGTRLTVT.

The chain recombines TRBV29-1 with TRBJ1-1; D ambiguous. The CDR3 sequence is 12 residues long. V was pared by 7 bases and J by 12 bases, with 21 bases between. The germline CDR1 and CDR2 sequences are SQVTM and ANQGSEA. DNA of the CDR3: TGCAGCGGGTTTACGGGGAGACCTCACCCTTTCTTT. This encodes CSGFTGRPHPFF.

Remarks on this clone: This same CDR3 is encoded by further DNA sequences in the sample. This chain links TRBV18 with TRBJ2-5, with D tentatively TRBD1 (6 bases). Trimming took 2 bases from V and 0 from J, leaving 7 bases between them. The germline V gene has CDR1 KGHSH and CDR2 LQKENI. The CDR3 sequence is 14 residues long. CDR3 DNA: TGTGCCAGCTCACCAACAGGGAACCAAGAGACCCAGTACTTC. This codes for CASSPTGNQETQYF. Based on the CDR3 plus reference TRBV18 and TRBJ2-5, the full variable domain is NAGVMQNPRHLVRRRGQEARLRCSPMKGHSHVYWYRQLPEEGLKFMVYLQKENIIDESGMPKERFSAEFPKEGPSILRIQQVVRGDSAAYFCASSPTGNQETQYFGPGTRLLVL.

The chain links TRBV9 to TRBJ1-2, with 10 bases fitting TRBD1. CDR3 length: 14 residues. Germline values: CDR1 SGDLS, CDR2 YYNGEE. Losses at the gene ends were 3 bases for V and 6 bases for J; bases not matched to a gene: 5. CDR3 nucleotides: TGTGCCAGCAGCGGGGGGACAGGGGCGGATGGCTACACCTTC. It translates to CASSGGTGADGYTF.

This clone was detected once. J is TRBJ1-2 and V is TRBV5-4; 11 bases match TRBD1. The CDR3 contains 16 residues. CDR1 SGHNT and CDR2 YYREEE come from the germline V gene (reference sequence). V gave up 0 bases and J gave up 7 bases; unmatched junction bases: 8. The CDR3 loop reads CASSLGAGQGAGGYTF. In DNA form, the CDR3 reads TGTGCCAGCAGCTTGGGGGCCGGACAGGGGGCGGGTGGCTACACCTTC.

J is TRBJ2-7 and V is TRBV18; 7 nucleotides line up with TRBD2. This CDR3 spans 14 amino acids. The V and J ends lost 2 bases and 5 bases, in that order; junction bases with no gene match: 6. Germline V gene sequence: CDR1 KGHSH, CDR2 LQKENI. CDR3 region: CASSPTGGPDEQYF. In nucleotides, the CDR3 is TGTGCCAGCTCACCAACGGGGGGTCCTGACGAGCAGTACTTC.

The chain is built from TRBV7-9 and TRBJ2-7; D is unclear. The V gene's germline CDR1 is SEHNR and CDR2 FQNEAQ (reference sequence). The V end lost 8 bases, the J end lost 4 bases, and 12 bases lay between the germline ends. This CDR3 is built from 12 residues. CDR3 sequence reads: CASRREEYEQYF. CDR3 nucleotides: TGTGCCAGCCGCCGAGAGGAGTACGAGCAGTACTTC.

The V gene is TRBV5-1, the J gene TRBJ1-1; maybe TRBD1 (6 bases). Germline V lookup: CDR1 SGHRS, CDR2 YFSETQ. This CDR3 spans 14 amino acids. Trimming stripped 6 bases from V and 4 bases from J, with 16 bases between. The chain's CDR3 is CASTLGGSGTEAFF. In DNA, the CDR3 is TGCGCCAGCACTCTTGGGGGCAGTGGCACTGAAGCTTTCTTT.

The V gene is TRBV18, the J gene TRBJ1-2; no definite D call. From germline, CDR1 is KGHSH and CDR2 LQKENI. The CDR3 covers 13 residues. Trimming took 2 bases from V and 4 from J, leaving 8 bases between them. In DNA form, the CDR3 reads TGTGCCAGCTCACCATACCAGGCCTATGGCTACACCTTC. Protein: CASSPYQAYGYTF.

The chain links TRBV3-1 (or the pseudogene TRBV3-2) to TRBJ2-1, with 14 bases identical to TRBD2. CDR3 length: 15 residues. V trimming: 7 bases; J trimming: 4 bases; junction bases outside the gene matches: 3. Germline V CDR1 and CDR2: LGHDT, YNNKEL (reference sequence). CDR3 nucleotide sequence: TGTGCCAGCACCCGACTAGCGGGGGGGTACAATGAGCAGTTCTTC. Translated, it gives CASTRLAGGYNEQFF.

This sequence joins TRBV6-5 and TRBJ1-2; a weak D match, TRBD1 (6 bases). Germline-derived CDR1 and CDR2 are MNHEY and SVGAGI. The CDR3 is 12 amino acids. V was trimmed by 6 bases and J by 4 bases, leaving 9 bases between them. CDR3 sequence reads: CASRQGPYGYTF. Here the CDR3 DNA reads TGTGCCAGCAGACAGGGTCCCTATGGCTACACCTTC.

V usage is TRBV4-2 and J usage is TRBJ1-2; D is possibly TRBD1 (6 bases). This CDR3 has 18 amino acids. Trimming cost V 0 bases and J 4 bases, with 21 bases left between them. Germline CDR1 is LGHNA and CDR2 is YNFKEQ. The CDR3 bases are TGTGCCAGCAGCCAAGAGGGCGTCGGGGGGGCTGAGGGCTATGGCTACACCTTC. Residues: CASSQEGVGGAEGYGYTF.

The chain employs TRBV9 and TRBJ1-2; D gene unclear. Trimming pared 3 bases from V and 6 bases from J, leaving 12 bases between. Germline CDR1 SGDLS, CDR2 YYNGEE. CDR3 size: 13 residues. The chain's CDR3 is CASSAMRENGYTF. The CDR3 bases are TGTGCCAGCAGCGCTATGAGGGAGAATGGCTACACCTTC.